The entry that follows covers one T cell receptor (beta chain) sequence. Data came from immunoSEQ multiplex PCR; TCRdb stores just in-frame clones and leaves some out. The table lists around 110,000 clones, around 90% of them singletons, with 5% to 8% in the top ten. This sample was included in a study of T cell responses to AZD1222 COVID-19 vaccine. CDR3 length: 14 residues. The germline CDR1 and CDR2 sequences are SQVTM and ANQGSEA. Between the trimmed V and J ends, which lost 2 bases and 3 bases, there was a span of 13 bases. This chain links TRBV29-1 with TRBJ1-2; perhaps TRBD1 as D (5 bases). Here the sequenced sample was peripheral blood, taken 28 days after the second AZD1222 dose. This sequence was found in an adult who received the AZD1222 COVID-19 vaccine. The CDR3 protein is CSVELDSVYYGYTF. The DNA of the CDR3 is TGCAGCGTTGAACTCGACAGCGTATACTATGGCTACACCTTC.